This T cell receptor (beta chain) was found in a study of blood T cells in healthy people across ages. Alongside a J-beta primer mix, a sample-barcoded 5' primer served in a second PCR lasting roughly 6 to 12 cycles. TCRdb passed the 5' RACE reads through MiXCR, listing each CDR3 protein once. The data contain some 1.5 million distinct CDR3 sequences, 28% of them seen just once; the ten biggest clones take up about 8%. This CDR3 comprises 14 residues. The germline V and J ends were trimmed by 0 bases and 3 bases, with 8 bases remaining between them. Germline CDR1 reads ENHRY; CDR2 reads SYGVKD. Sample: blood. The chain combines TRBV10-3 with TRBJ1-1, with D tentatively TRBD1 (6 bases). The receptor was derived from a woman between 25 and 40 years old in good health. CDR3 sequence reads: CAISESKGDTEAFF. CDR3 coding DNA: TGTGCCATCAGTGAGTCGAAGGGGGACACTGAAGCTTTCTTT.